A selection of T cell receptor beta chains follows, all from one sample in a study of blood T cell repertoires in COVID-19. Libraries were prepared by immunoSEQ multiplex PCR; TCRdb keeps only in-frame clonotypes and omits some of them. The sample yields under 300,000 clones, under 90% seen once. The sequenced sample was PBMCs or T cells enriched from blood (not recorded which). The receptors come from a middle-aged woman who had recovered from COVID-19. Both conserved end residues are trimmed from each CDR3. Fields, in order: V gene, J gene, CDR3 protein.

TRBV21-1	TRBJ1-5	AGKGHHQPQH
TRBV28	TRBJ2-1	ASSGGRPYNEQF
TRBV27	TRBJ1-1	ASRKNRVTEAF
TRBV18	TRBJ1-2	ASSPLQGKDYGYT
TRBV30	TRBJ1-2	AWERRGPGYT
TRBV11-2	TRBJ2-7	ASSSGTSGGYSYEQY
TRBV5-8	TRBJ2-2	ASSFPSGVATGELF
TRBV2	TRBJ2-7	ASRGGGGVAYEQY
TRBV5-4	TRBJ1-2	ASSLEDRGYGYT
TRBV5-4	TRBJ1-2	ASRAGTGVWGYT
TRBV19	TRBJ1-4	ASNTGGRTNEKLF
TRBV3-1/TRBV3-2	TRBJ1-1	ASSHGQGGTEAF
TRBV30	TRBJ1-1	AWSAQVNTEAF
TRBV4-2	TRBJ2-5	ASSQGTVQETQY
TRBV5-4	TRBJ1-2	ASSLQGPMVYGYT
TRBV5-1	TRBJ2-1	ASSLDTRANEQF
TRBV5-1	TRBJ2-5	ASSLQGGEETQY
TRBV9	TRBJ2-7	ASSASWDTVYEQY
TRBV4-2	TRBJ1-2	ASSERQGSGYGYT
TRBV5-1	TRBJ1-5	ASSLEGVGQPQH
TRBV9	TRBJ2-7	ASSVGGSSYEQY
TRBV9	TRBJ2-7	ASSPDSQQPYEQY
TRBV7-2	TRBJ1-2	ASSFFSGTGYNGYT
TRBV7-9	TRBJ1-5	ASSSAPGRYSNQPQH
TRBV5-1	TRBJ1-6	ASSFSGPSSYNSPLH
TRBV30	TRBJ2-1	ACIAGSYNEQF
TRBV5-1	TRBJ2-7	ASSLGDIGGIYEQY
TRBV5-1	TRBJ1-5	ASSYTGGDQPQH
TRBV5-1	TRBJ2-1	ASSLFTVEDEQF
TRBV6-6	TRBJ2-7	ASSRAQSIRDTVYEQY
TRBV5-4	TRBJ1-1	ASSPGQAPPEAF
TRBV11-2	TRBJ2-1	ASSLLLASSYNEQF
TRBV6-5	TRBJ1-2	ASSKRGQVDGYT
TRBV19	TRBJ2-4	ASRTGGAGLGPKNIQY
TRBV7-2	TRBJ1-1	ASSLETGRNTEAF
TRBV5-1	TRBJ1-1	ASSSPREGPSTEAF
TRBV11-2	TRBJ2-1	ASSPELARIMYEQF
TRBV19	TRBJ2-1	ASSIQPSPNEQF
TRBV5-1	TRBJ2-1	ASSRDLSYNEQF
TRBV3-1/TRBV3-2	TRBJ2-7	ASSRASTRAYEQY
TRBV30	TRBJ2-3	AWSSAVAGTDTQY
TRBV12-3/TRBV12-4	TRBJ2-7	ASSLRGPYEQY
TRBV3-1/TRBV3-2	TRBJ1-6	ASSQSWNSPLH
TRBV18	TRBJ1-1	ASSPPRGGGETEAF
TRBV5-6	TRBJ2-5	ASGRQGQETQY
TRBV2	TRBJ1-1	ASTSGDTNTEAF
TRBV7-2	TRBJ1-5	ASSRGSNQPQH
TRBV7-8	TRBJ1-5	ASSQHRGRGHQPQH
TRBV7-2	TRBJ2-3	ASSGRLAGGDTQY
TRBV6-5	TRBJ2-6	ASRGGQGGANVLT
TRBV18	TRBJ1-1	ASSPLTRVNTEAF
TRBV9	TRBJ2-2	ASNWASGALTGELF
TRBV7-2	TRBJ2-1	ASSKRGQHLVYNEQF
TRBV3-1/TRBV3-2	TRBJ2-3	ASSQGSLAGAHTDTQY
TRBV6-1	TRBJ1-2	ARREASGYGYT
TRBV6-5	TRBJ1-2	ASRTGTGRYT
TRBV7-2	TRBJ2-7	ASSSQGLAGGREQY
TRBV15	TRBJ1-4	ATSTGGAGEKLF
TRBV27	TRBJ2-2	ASTSGGTGELF
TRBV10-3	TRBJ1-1	AISEFDSAEAF